This is a list of T cell receptor beta chains from one sample in a study of neoadjuvant anti-PD-1 for oral cavity cancer. Using immunoSEQ multiplex PCR, the repertoire was profiled, and TCRdb retains in-frame clones only, with some absent. This table has 15,000 or so clones, 76% appearing once. Sequences were derived from PBMCs, sampled after nivolumab (anti-PD-1) treatment. Receptor source: a person aged 35 to 85 with oral cavity squamous cell carcinoma. Each CDR3 is given with its conserved first and last residue. The D gene is left open where the match is weak. Some rows have no size entry. The others give once, few or many, or a class for an expanded clone.

V: TRBV5-1
size: -
J: TRBJ2-5
D: TRBD2
CDR3: CASSIQTSGLETQYF
DNA: TGCGCCAGCAGCATACAGACTAGCGGGTTAGAGACCCAGTACTTC

V: TRBV30
size: -
J: TRBJ2-6
D: -
CDR3: CAWSLSYSRVGANVLTF
DNA: TGTGCCTGGAGCCTCTCCTATTCCAGGGTTGGGGCCAACGTCCTGACTTTC

V: TRBV6-1
size: -
J: TRBJ2-7
D: TRBD2
CDR3: CATLATSPYEQYF
DNA: TGTGCCACACTAGCGACATCCCCCTACGAGCAGTACTTC

V: TRBV28
size: -
J: TRBJ2-4
D: TRBD1
CDR3: CASSPPRTGVKNIQYF
DNA: TGTGCCAGCAGTCCCCCGCGGACAGGGGTCAAAAACATTCAGTACTTC

V: TRBV6-1
size: -
J: TRBJ1-2
D: -
CDR3: CASSEAVVRHGYTF
DNA: TGTGCCAGCAGTGAAGCAGTAGTACGGCATGGCTACACCTTC

V: TRBV7-8
size: few
J: TRBJ1-2
D: TRBD1
CDR3: CASSSRTGKEKGYTF
DNA: TGTGCCAGCAGCTCAAGGACAGGGAAGGAGAAGGGCTACACCTTC

V: TRBV9
size: -
J: TRBJ2-3
D: TRBD2
CDR3: CASSVSPAGIGEDTQYF
DNA: TGTGCCAGCAGCGTTTCCCCAGCGGGGATAGGGGAAGATACGCAGTATTTT

V: TRBV7-9
size: -
J: TRBJ1-2
D: -
CDR3: CAVEGRGYTF
DNA: TGTGCCGTGGAGGGGCGAGGCTACACCTTC

V: TRBV5-1
size: few
J: TRBJ2-1
D: -
CDR3: CASSLARPRDEQFF
DNA: TGCGCCAGCAGCTTGGCAAGGCCGAGGGATGAGCAGTTCTTC

V: TRBV10-1
size: once
J: TRBJ2-2
D: TRBD1
CDR3: CASSPGQGVSNTGELFF
DNA: TGCGCCAGCTCCCCGGGACAGGGAGTGTCGAACACCGGGGAGCTGTTTTTT

V: TRBV6-5
size: -
J: TRBJ2-7
D: -
CDR3: CASSTQTPGVYEQYF
DNA: TGTGCCAGCAGTACACAGACACCCGGGGTCTACGAGCAGTACTTC

V: TRBV2
size: -
J: TRBJ1-5
D: -
CDR3: CASRQNQDQPQHF
DNA: TGTGCCAGCAGGCAAAATCAGGATCAGCCCCAGCATTTT

V: TRBV10-3
size: once
J: TRBJ2-1
D: -
CDR3: CAISESSGGLYNEQFF
DNA: TGTGCCATCAGTGAGTCGTCAGGGGGGCTCTACAATGAGCAGTTCTTC

V: TRBV5-4
size: -
J: TRBJ2-5
D: TRBD1
CDR3: CASSWTGLGETQYF
DNA: TGTGCCAGCAGCTGGACAGGGTTGGGGGAGACCCAGTACTTC

V: TRBV27
size: -
J: TRBJ2-7
D: TRBD2
CDR3: CASSPIRWGGGEQYF
DNA: TGTGCCAGCAGTCCAATCCGGTGGGGCGGGGGCGAGCAGTACTTC

V: TRBV5-1
size: -
J: TRBJ1-1
D: -
CDR3: CASSLDRQTIEAFF
DNA: TGCGCCAGCAGCTTAGATCGGCAGACCATCGAAGCTTTCTTT

V: TRBV5-1
size: -
J: TRBJ2-6
D: TRBD1
CDR3: CASSLSGSGGSYILSGANVLTF
DNA: TGCGCCAGCAGCTTGTCAGGGTCAGGGGGCTCATACATACTGTCTGGGGCCAACGTCCTGACTTTC

V: TRBV6-6
size: -
J: TRBJ1-2
D: -
CDR3: CAISESNYGYTF
DNA: TGTGCCATCAGTGAGTCGAACTATGGCTACACCTTC

V: TRBV19
size: -
J: TRBJ2-2
D: TRBD1
CDR3: CASSSRQGVFGELFF
DNA: TGTGCCAGTAGTAGCCGACAGGGGGTTTTCGGGGAGCTGTTTTTT

V: TRBV2
size: -
J: TRBJ1-6
D: TRBD1
CDR3: CASRDREDSPLHF
DNA: TGTGCCAGCCGGGACAGGGAAGATTCACCCCTCCACTTT

V: TRBV15
size: -
J: TRBJ1-5
D: -
CDR3: CATSRDDQPQHF
DNA: TGTGCCACCAGCAGAGATGATCAGCCCCAGCATTTT

V: TRBV28
size: -
J: TRBJ2-1
D: -
CDR3: CASSFPSDALYNEQFF
DNA: TGTGCCAGCAGTTTCCCTAGCGATGCCCTTTACAATGAGCAGTTCTTC

V: TRBV28
size: -
J: TRBJ1-1
D: -
CDR3: CASRQRSGNTEAFF
DNA: TGTGCCAGCAGACAGCGGTCAGGGAACACTGAAGCTTTCTTT